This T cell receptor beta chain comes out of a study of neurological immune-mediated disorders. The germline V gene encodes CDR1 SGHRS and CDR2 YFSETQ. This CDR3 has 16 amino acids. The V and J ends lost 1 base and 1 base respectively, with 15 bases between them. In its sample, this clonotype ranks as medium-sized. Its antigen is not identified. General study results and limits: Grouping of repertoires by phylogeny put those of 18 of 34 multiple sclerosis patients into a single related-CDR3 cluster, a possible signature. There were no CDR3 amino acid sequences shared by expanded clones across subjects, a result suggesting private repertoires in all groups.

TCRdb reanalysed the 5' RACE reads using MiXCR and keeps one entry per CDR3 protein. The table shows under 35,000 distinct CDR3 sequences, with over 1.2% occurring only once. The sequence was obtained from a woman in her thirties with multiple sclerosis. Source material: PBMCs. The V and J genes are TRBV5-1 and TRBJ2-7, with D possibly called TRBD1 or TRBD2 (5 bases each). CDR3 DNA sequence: TGCGCCAGCAGCTTGTACTTCCGGGACGGATCCTACGAGCAGTACTTC. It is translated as CASSLYFRDGSYEQYF.